Presented here are 13 T cell receptor beta chains from one specimen sequenced in a study of cytomegalovirus exposure and HLA in healthy donors. Assay: immunoSEQ multiplex PCR; the TCRdb copy retains only in-frame clones and omits some. The data hold 120,000 to 150,000 clones, with around 90% observed a single time. The sequencing sample was made of PBMCs. Every receptor here comes from a woman younger than 35 in good health and CMV-seropositive.

The chain recombines TRBV29-1 with TRBJ1-2; 9 positions match TRBD1. The CDR3 consists of 11 residues. CDR1 is SQVTM and CDR2 is ANQGSEA in the germline V gene. Germline trimming cut 7 bases from V and 6 bases from J; bases unmatched to any gene: 3. Here the CDR3 reads CSARTGDGYTF. CDR3 nucleotides: TGCAGCGCCAGGACAGGGGATGGCTACACCTTC.

This chain links TRBV18 with TRBJ2-7, with TRBD2 as a possible D gene (5 bases). V dropped 5 bases and J dropped 0 bases, with 14 bases sitting between them. CDR3 length: 15 residues. Looked up from germline, CDR1 is KGHSH and CDR2 is LQKENI. The CDR3 nucleotides read TGTGCCAGCTCATCCTTAGAGGGTGCCTCCTACGAGCAGTACTTC. Translated, it gives CASSSLEGASYEQYF.

V usage is TRBV28 and J usage is TRBJ1-5; possibly TRBD1 for D (5 bases). The CDR3 has 15 amino acids. The V end was cut by 6 bases, the J end by 6 bases, with 18 bases between. Per germline, CDR1 MDHEN and CDR2 SYDVKM. CDR3: CASRFYSRVGQPQHF. In DNA form, the CDR3 reads TGTGCCAGCAGATTCTACTCCAGGGTTGGTCAGCCCCAGCATTTT.

This chain connects TRBV11-2 to TRBJ2-7, with D possibly TRBD1 on 6 matching bases. Trimming stripped 8 bases from V and 0 bases from J, with 17 bases between. The V gene's germline CDR1 is SGHAT and CDR2 FQNNGV. This CDR3 contains 15 residues. CDR3 coding DNA: TGTGCCAGCGAAACCGGACAGTCGAGCTCCTACGAGCAGTACTTC. It is translated as CASETGQSSSYEQYF.

The J gene is TRBJ2-2, the V gene TRBV11-2, with D unclear. Trimming took 5 bases from V and 2 from J, leaving 3 bases between them. CDR3 length: 12 amino acids. Germline V gene lookup returns CDR1 SGHAT and CDR2 FQNNGV. CDR3 region: CASSLNTGELFF. CDR3 nucleotides: TGTGCCAGCAGCCTAAACACCGGGGAGCTGTTTTTT.

This chain connects TRBV7-2 to TRBJ1-2; 7 positions agree with TRBD1. Trimming at V came to 0 bases and at J to 4 bases, leaving 5 bases not matched to a gene. The CDR3 is made up of 15 amino acids. Germline values: CDR1 SGHTA, CDR2 FQGNSA. The CDR3 DNA is TGTGCCAGCAGCTTAGCCGGGGGACAGAGCTATGGCTACACCTTC. This encodes CASSLAGGQSYGYTF.

The chain recombines TRBV28 with TRBJ1-5; 7 nucleotides agree with TRBD1. The germline CDR1 and CDR2 sequences are MDHEN and SYDVKM. V trimming: 2 bases; J trimming: 6 bases; junction bases outside the gene matches: 7. This CDR3 is built from 15 residues. CDR3 amino acids: CASSLMRQGGQPQHF. The CDR3, as DNA: TGTGCCAGCAGTTTAATGCGACAGGGAGGTCAGCCCCAGCATTTT.

The chain combines TRBV9 with TRBJ2-4; weak D call: TRBD1 (6 bases). There are 16 residues in the CDR3. Germline CDR1 and CDR2: SGDLS and YYNGEE. With 4 bases removed from V and 4 bases from J, the gap between germline ends came to 18 bases. CDR3 coding DNA: TGTGCCAGCAGCACAGGGATTCAGACTACAAAAAACATTCAGTACTTC. This sequence encodes CASSTGIQTTKNIQYF.

Here the CDR3 DNA reads TGTGCCAGCAGTCGCGACAGCTATGGCTACACCTTC. Translated, it gives CASSRDSYGYTF. This sequence joins TRBV28 and TRBJ1-2, with a tentative D call TRBD1 (5 bases). The germline V and J ends were trimmed by 5 bases and 4 bases, with 8 bases remaining between them. The CDR3 has 12 amino acids. CDR1 MDHEN and CDR2 SYDVKM come from the germline V gene.

Remarks on this clone: This specimen includes other DNA sequences encoding the same CDR3. The chain joins TRBV6-5 to TRBJ1-5; 9 bases align to TRBD1. CDR1 is MNHEY and CDR2 is SVGAGI in the germline V gene. CDR3 length: 14 residues. With V trimmed by 6 bases and J by 4 bases, 4 bases remained unmatched. CDR3: CASSRDRENQPQHF. DNA for the CDR3: TGTGCCAGCAGCCGGGACAGGGAAAATCAGCCCCAGCATTTT.

The V and J genes are TRBV6-1 and TRBJ1-4, with a weak D call TRBD1 (6 bases). Deletions cut 6 bases from V and 0 bases from J, with 8 bases between. The CDR3 extends over 14 amino acids. Germline CDR1 reads MNHNS; CDR2 reads SASEGT. CDR3 coding DNA: TGTGCCAGCAGGGACAGTGCAACTAATGAAAAACTGTTTTTT. Its translation: CASRDSATNEKLFF.

The chain carries TRBV12-5 and TRBJ1-4, with a tentative D call TRBD1 (5 bases). CDR1 LGHNT and CDR2 FRNRAP come from the germline V gene. Trimming removed 0 bases from V and 6 bases from J, with 14 bases in between. This CDR3 contains 16 residues. The CDR3 loop is CASGLVEFGGYEKLFF. For the CDR3, the DNA is TGTGCTAGTGGTTTGGTAGAGTTCGGGGGGTATGAAAAACTGTTTTTT.

This chain links TRBV11-3 with TRBJ1-4; no firm D call. CDR1 is SGHNT and CDR2 is YENEEA in the germline V gene. V gave up 5 bases and J gave up 11 bases, with 12 bases separating them. The CDR3 contains 12 residues. The CDR3 sequence: CASSPGTGKLFF. Written as DNA, the CDR3 is TGTGCCAGCAGCCCAGGCACGGGGAAACTGTTTTTT. The variable domain in full, with the rest retrieved from reference TRBV11-3 and TRBJ1-4, is EAGVVQSPRYKIIEKKQPVAFWCNPISGHNTLYWYLQNLGQGPELLIRYENEEAVDDSQLPKDRFSAERLKGVDSTLKIQPAELGDSAVYLCASSPGTGKLFFGSGTQLSVL.